This T cell receptor (beta chain) comes out of a study (dated by TCRdb to 2016 to 2017). Library preparation used RT-PCR. The instrument given in TCRdb is Illumina MiSeq. TCRdb reprocessed the public reads (quality trimming at Q25 with fastp, clone calling with MiXCR) and kept in-frame beta chains. Rows with a matching CDR3 protein are joined into one entry that keeps the most common DNA and genes. The sample table holds about 680,000 distinct CDR3 sequences, of which approximately 15% were seen once. The ten largest clones take up 3.6% of the sample. This clonotype has ten or more counts. This receptor's antigen is unknown. There are no base qualities to consult, and no much larger clone falls within one base. From a lookup of the germline V gene, CDR1 and CDR2 are SGHVS and FQNEAQ. Reading from cysteine to phenylalanine, the CDR3 counts 15 amino acids. Only CDR3 DNA remains: 45 bases, in frame from the first base. V loses 5 bases of germline sequence and J loses 5 bases, and the interval between the two ends is 15 bases.

The chain joins TRBV7-8 to TRBJ2-2; the D gene is tentatively TRBD1 or TRBD2, each matching 7 bases. This TCR came from a female donor in good health, serving as a healthy control. What was sequenced was memory CD4+ T cells from blood. The DNA reads as follows: TGTGCCAGCAGCCGTCGACAGGGAGGGACCGGGGAGCTGTTTTTT. This encodes CASSRRQGGTGELFF.